Following are 15 T cell receptor beta chains from one sample sequenced in a study of immune evolution from preneoplasia to lung adenocarcinoma. Measured with immunoSEQ multiplex PCR; TCRdb has only the in-frame clones, and not every one. The data show around 10,000 clones, about 90% seen once. Sequenced material: FFPE invasive lung adenocarcinoma tissue. These receptor sequences come from an older person with invasive lung adenocarcinoma.

J is TRBJ2-1 and V is TRBV25-1; 9 bases agree with TRBD1. The germline CDR1 and CDR2 sequences are MGHDK and SYGVNS. J was trimmed by 5 bases and V by 2 bases; bases with no gene match: 4. This CDR3 has 15 amino acids. The CDR3 loop reads CASSEPGQGDNEQFF. Here the CDR3 DNA reads TGTGCCAGCAGTGAACCGGGACAGGGTGACAATGAGCAGTTCTTC. Complete variable domain (other parts from reference TRBV25-1 and TRBJ2-1): EADIYQTPRYLVIGTGKKITLECSQTMGHDKMYWYQQDPGMELHLIHYSYGVNSTEKGDLSSESTVSRIRTEHFPLTLESARPSHTSQYLCASSEPGQGDNEQFFGPGTRLTVL.

The chain employs TRBV4-1 and TRBJ1-4; D is possibly TRBD1 (6 bases). Trimming shortened V by 4 bases and J by 3 bases, and 12 bases separated the two germline ends. From germline, CDR1 is MGHRA and CDR2 YSYEKL. The CDR3 length is 15 residues. The CDR3 nucleotides read TGCGCCAGCAGCCTCAGCAGGGGTGCTAATGAAAAACTGTTTTTT. Protein sequence: CASSLSRGANEKLFF.

This rearrangement joins TRBV7-3 to TRBJ2-1; TRBD2 might be the D (6 bases). CDR3 length: 15 residues. The germline V and J ends were trimmed by 5 bases and 8 bases, with 19 bases remaining between them. Germline-derived CDR1 and CDR2 are SGHTA and FQGTGA. The CDR3 loop is CASSARTGTLHEQFF. The CDR3 region has the DNA TGTGCCAGCAGCGCCCGAACCGGGACTCTGCATGAGCAGTTCTTC.

This chain connects TRBV29-1 to TRBJ1-1, with no clear D. V lost 4 bases and J lost 3, with 3 bases in between. CDR1 SQVTM and CDR2 ANQGSEA come from the germline V gene. The CDR3 runs to 10 residues. CDR3 sequence (DNA): TGCAGCGTTGGTGACACTGAAGCTTTCTTT. Protein sequence: CSVGDTEAFF.

This chain connects TRBV7-9 to TRBJ2-3; 8 nucleotides align to TRBD1. The CDR3 has 13 residues. The germline V gene encodes CDR1 SEHNR and CDR2 FQNEAQ (reference sequence). The ends lost 1 base at V and 6 bases at J; junction bases unmatched: 0. CDR3: CASSLDRGDTQYF. The CDR3 nucleotides read TGTGCCAGCAGCTTAGACAGGGGGGATACGCAGTATTTT.

The V call is TRBV9, the J call TRBJ2-2; no clear D. CDR3 length: 13 amino acids. Deletions cut 0 bases from V and 6 bases from J, with 6 bases between. Germline V gene data show CDR1 as SGDLS and CDR2 as YYNGEE. CDR3 region: CASSVVIAGELFF. The CDR3 region has the DNA TGTGCCAGCAGCGTAGTCATAGCCGGGGAGCTGTTTTTT.

The chain combines TRBV4-2 with TRBJ2-5; 7 bases line up with TRBD1. This CDR3 contains 16 residues. With V trimmed by 0 bases and J by 7 bases, 11 bases remained unmatched. CDR1 and CDR2 from the germline V gene are LGHNA and YNFKEQ. The CDR3 spells CASSQDLGTALVTQYF. The CDR3 coding sequence is TGTGCCAGCAGCCAAGATTTGGGGACAGCCCTTGTGACCCAGTACTTC.

This chain links TRBV18 with TRBJ1-2; D unresolved. There are 13 residues in the CDR3. Germline CDR1 reads KGHSH; CDR2 reads LQKENI. V was trimmed by 0 bases and J by 8 bases, leaving 10 bases between them. The CDR3 sequence: CASSPPGIWGYTF. DNA for the CDR3: TGTGCCAGCTCACCACCAGGGATTTGGGGCTACACCTTC.

The genes are TRBV2 and TRBJ2-7; 7 bases are a match to TRBD2. This CDR3 contains 14 residues. Germline loops: CDR1 SNHLY, CDR2 FYNNEI. With V trimmed by 6 bases and J by 2 bases, 7 bases remained unmatched. The CDR3 DNA reads TGTGCCAGCAGGCGGTGGGAGGGCACCTACGAGCAGTACTTC. It specifies CASRRWEGTYEQYF.

The chain combines TRBV19 with TRBJ1-2; no clear D gene. Trimming removed 7 bases from V and 6 bases from J, with 21 bases in between. CDR3 length: 15 amino acids. Germline CDR1 and CDR2: LNHDA and SQIVND (reference sequence). Here the CDR3 DNA reads TGTGCCAGTAAGAGGAGGGCAGCAACCAGGAATGGCTACACCTTC. Translated, it gives CASKRRAATRNGYTF.

This clone came up once. The rearrangement links TRBV5-6 to TRBJ2-3; 7 bases are a match to TRBD2. With 5 bases clipped from V and 7 bases from J, the junction kept 10 bases outside the gene matches. CDR1 SGHDT and CDR2 YYEEEE come from the germline V gene. The CDR3 spans 14 residues. The CDR3: CASRLSQGTNTQYF. CDR3 DNA sequence: TGTGCCAGCAGACTCAGTCAAGGGACTAATACGCAGTATTTT.

The V and J genes are TRBV5-8 and TRBJ2-1; maybe TRBD1 (6 bases). The ends were cut back, 0 bases at V and 8 bases at J, with 9 bases in the middle. The CDR3 contains 13 residues. Germline V gives CDR1 SGHTS, CDR2 YDEGEE. CDR3 bases: TGTGCCAGCAGCTTGGTTCAGGGGTATGAGCAGTTCTTC. Amino acid sequence: CASSLVQGYEQFF.

The chain couples TRBV11-2 to TRBJ2-7; TRBD1 matches 9 bases. Per germline, CDR1 SGHAT and CDR2 FQNNGV. With 1 base clipped from V and 3 bases from J, the junction kept 1 base outside the gene matches. CDR3 length: 14 residues. The CDR3 loop reads CASSLGQGDYEQYF. The CDR3 coding sequence is TGTGCCAGCAGCTTAGGACAGGGGGACTACGAGCAGTACTTC.

This sequence joins TRBV19 and TRBJ1-1; D unresolved. Germline V lookup: CDR1 LNHDA, CDR2 SQIVND (reference sequence). V was clipped by 4 bases and J by 0 bases, with 6 bases between them. The CDR3 has 13 amino acids. The DNA of the CDR3 is TGTGCCAGTAGTACGACACTGAACACTGAAGCTTTCTTT. It is translated as CASSTTLNTEAFF.

This sequence joins TRBV7-3 and TRBJ2-5; 9 bases fit TRBD1. Germline lookup yields CDR1 SGHTA and CDR2 FQGTGA. The V gene end was trimmed by 5 bases and the J gene end by 4 bases; junction bases not matched to a gene: 5. This CDR3 comprises 14 residues. The CDR3 protein is CASSPGQGVETQYF. As DNA, the CDR3 is TGTGCCAGCAGCCCGGGACAGGGTGTAGAGACCCAGTACTTC.